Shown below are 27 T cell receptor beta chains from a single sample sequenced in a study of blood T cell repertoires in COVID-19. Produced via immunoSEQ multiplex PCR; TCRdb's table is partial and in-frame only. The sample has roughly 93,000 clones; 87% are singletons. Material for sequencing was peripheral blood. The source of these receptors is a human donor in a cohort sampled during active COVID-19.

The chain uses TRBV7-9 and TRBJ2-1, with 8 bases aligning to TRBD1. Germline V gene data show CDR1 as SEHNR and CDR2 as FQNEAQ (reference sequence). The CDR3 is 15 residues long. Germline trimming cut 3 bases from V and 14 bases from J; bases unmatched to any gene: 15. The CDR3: CASSLGDRQPIDEFF. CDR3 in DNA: TGTGCCAGCAGCTTGGGGGACAGGCAACCGATAGACGAGTTCTTC.

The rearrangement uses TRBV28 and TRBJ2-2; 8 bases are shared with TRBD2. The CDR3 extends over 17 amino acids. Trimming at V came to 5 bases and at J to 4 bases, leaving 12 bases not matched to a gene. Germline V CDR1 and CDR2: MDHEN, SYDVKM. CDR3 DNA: TGTGCCAGCAGTCCGGGGACCTCAAGCGGGAGCACCGGGGAGCTGTTTTTT. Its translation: CASSPGTSSGSTGELFF.

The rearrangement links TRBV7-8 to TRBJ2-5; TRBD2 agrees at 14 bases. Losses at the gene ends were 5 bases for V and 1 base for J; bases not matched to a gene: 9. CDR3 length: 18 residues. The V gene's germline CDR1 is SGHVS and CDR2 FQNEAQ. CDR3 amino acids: CASSPGLAGVSSQETQYF. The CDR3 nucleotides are TGTGCCAGCAGCCCGGGACTAGCGGGAGTCAGTAGCCAAGAGACCCAGTACTTC.

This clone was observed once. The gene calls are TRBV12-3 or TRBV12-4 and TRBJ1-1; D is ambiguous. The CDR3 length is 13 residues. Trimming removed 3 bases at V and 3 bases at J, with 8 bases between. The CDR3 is CASSLAGDTEAFF. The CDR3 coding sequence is TGTGCCAGCAGTTTGGCAGGTGACACTGAAGCTTTCTTT.

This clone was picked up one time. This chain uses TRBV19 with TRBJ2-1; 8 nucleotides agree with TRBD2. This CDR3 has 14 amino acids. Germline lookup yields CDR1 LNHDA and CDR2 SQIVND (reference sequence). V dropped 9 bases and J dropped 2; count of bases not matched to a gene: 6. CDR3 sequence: CASCSGTTYNEQFF. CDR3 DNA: TGTGCCAGCTGTAGCGGGACCACCTACAATGAGCAGTTCTTC.

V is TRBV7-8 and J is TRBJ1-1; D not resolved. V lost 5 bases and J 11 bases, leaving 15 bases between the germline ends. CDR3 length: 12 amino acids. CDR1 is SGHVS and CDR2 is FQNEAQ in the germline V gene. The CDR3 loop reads CASSPQREMAFF. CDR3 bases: TGTGCCAGCAGCCCGCAGAGGGAGATGGCTTTCTTT.

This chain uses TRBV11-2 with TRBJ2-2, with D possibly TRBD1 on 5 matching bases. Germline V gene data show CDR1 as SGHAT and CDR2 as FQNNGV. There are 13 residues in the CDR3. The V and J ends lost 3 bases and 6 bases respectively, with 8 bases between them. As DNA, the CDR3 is TGTGCCAGCAGCTTCGACAGTCCCGGGGAGCTGTTTTTT. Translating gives CASSFDSPGELFF. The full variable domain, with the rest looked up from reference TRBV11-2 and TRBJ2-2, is EAGVAQSPRYKIIEKRQSVAFWCNPISGHATLYWYQQILGQGPKLLIQFQNNGVVDDSQLPKDRFSAERLKGVDSTLKIQPAKLEDSAVYLCASSFDSPGELFFGEGSRLTVL.

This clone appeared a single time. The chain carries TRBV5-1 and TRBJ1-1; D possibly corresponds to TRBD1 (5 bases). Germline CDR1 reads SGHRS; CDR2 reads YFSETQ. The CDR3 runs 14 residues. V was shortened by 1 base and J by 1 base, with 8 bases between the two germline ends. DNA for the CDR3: TGCGCCAGCAGCTTGCAGGGAGGGAACACTGAAGCTTTCTTT. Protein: CASSLQGGNTEAFF.

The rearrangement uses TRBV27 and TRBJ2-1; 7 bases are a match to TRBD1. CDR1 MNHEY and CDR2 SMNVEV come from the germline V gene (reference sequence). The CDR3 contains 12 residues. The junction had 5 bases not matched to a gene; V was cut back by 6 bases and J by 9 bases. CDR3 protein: CASREGQVEQFF. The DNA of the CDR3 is TGTGCCAGCAGAGAAGGACAGGTTGAGCAGTTCTTC.

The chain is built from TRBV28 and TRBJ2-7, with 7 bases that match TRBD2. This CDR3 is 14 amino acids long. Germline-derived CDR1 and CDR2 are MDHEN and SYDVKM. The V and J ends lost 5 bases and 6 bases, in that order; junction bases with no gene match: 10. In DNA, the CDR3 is TGTGCCAGCAGTCAAAGGACTAGGCCCTCCGAGCAGTACTTC. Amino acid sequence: CASSQRTRPSEQYF. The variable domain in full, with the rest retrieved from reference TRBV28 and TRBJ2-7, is DVKVTQSSRYLVKRTGEKVFLECVQDMDHENMFWYRQDPGLGLRLIYFSYDVKMKEKGDIPEGYSVSREKKERFSLILESASTNQTSMYLCASSQRTRPSEQYFGPGTRLTVT.

The DNA of the CDR3 is TGTGCCAGCAGCCAAGATGGTTGGCTTAAGCAGTTCTTC. Encoded protein: CASSQDGWLKQFF. This sequence joins TRBV3-1 (or the pseudogene TRBV3-2) and TRBJ2-1, with D unresolved. Germline loops: CDR1 LGHDT, CDR2 YNNKEL (reference sequence). V lost 0 bases to trimming and J lost 11 bases, with 11 bases between them. The CDR3 contains 13 residues.

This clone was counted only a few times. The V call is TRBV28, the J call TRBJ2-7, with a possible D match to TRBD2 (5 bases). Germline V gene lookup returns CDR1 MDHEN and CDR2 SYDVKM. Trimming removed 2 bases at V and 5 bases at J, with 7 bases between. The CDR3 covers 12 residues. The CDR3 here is CASSLEGNEQYF. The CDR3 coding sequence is TGTGCCAGCAGTTTAGAGGGTAACGAGCAGTACTTC.

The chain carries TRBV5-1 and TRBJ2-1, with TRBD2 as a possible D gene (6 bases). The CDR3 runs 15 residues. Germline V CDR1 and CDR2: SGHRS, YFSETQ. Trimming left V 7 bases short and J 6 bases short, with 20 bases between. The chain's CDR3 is CASFRRLGGRNEQFF. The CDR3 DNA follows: TGCGCCAGCTTTCGAAGACTAGGCGGGCGCAATGAGCAGTTCTTC.

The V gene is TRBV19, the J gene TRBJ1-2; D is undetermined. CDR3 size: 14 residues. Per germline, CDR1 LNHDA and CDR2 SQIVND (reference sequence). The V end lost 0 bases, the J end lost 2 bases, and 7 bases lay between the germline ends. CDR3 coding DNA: TGTGCCAGTAGTATAGATGGCCAGAACTATGGCTACACCTTC. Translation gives CASSIDGQNYGYTF. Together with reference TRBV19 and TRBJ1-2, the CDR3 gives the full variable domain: DGGITQSPKYLFRKEGQNVTLSCEQNLNHDAMYWYRQDPGQGLRLIYYSQIVNDFQKGDIAEGYSVSREKKESFPLTVTSAQKNPTAFYLCASSIDGQNYGYTFGSGTRLTVV.

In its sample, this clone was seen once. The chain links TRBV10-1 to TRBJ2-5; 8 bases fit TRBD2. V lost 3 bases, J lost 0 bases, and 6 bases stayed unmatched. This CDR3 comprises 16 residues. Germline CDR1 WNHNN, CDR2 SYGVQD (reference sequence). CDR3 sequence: CASSDIAGLYQETQYF. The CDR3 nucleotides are TGCGCCAGCAGTGATATAGCGGGACTGTACCAAGAGACCCAGTACTTC.

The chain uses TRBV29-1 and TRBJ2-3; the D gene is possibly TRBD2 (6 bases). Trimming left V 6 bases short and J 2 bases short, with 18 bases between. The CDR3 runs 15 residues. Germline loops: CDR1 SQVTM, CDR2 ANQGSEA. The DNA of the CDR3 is TGCAGCGTGGGTGGGGGGTTCATACCCACAGATACGCAGTATTTT. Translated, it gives CSVGGGFIPTDTQYF.

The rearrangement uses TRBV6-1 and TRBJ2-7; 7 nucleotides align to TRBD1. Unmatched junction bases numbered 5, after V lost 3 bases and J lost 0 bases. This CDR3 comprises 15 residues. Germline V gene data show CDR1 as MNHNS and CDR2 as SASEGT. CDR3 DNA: TGTGCCAGCAGTGAGGGGACAGCCTCCTCCTACGAGCAGTACTTC. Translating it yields CASSEGTASSYEQYF.

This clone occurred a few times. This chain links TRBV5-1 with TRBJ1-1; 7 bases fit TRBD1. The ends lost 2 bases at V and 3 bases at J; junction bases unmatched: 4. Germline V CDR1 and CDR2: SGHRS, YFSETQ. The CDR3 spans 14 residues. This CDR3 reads CASSFFQGDTEAFF. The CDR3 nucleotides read TGCGCCAGCAGCTTTTTCCAGGGGGACACTGAAGCTTTCTTT.

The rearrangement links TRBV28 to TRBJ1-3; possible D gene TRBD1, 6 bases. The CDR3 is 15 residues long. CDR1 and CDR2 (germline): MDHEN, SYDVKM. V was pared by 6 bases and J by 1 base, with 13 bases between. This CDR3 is CASRLITGSGNTIYF. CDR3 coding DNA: TGTGCCAGCAGACTAATTACAGGGTCTGGAAACACCATATATTTT.

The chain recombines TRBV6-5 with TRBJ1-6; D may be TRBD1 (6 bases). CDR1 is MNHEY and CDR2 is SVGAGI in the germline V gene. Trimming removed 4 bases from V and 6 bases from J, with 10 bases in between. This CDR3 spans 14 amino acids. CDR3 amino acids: CASSSTQGNSPLHF. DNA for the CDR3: TGTGCCAGCAGTTCGACACAGGGTAATTCACCCCTCCACTTT.

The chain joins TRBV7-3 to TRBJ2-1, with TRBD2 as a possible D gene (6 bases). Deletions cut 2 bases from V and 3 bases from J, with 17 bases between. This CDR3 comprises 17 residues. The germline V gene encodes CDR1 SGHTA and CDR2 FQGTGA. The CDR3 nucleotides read TGTGCCAGCAGCTTAGGGCTGTCCGGGAGCTACTACAATGAGCAGTTCTTC. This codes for CASSLGLSGSYYNEQFF.

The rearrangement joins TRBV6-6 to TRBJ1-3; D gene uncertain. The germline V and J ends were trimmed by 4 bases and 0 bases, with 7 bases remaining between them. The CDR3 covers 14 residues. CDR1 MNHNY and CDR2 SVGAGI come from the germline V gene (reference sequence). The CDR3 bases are TGTGCCAGCAGTTTCGACTACTCTGGAAACACCATATATTTT. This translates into CASSFDYSGNTIYF.

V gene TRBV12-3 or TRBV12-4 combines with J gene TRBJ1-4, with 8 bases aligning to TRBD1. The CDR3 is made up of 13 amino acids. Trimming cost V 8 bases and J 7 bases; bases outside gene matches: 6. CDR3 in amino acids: CASRRTGSEKLFF. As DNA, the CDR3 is TGTGCCAGCCGAAGGACAGGGTCTGAAAAACTGTTTTTT.

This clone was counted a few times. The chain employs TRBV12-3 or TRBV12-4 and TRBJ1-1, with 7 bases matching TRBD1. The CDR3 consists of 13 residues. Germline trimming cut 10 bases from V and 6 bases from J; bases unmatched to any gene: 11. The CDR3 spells CATAQGSPSEAFF. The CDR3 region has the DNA TGTGCCACCGCACAGGGGTCCCCCTCTGAAGCTTTCTTT.

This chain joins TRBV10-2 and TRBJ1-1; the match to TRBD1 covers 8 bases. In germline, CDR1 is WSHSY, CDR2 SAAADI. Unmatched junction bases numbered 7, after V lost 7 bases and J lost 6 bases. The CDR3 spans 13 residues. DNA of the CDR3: TGCGCCAGCAATGGACAGGGATATTCTGAAGCTTTCTTT. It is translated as CASNGQGYSEAFF.

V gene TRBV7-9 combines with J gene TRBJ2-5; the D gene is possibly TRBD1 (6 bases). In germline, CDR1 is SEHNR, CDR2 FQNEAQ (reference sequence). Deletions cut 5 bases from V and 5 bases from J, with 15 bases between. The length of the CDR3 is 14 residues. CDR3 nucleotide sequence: TGTGCCAGCAGCCTCCCGCAGGGGCGCGAGACCCAGTACTTC. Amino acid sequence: CASSLPQGRETQYF.

The CDR3 nucleotides are TGTGCCAGTCACCTAAGAACAGGGGGCGATGACTATGGCTACACCTTC. As protein: CASHLRTGGDDYGYTF. The chain couples TRBV19 to TRBJ1-2; 9 nucleotides match TRBD1. The CDR3 is 16 amino acids. J lost 3 bases, V lost 8 bases, and 13 bases had no gene match. Germline V gene data show CDR1 as LNHDA and CDR2 as SQIVND (reference sequence). The variable domain in full, with the rest retrieved from reference TRBV19 and TRBJ1-2, is DGGITQSPKYLFRKEGQNVTLSCEQNLNHDAMYWYRQDPGQGLRLIYYSQIVNDFQKGDIAEGYSVSREKKESFPLTVTSAQKNPTAFYLCASHLRTGGDDYGYTFGSGTRLTVV.